Below, one TCR beta chain is given with its context. Its antigen is not yet known. No base quality values were provided; no much bigger clone lies one nucleotide off. The germline V end is reduced by 5 bases and the J end by 2 bases; junction bases left unmatched: 9. CDR1 and CDR2, looked up from the germline V gene (reference sequence), are LNHNV and YYDKDF. The CDR3, cysteine through phenylalanine, is 16 amino acids long. The retained sequence is limited to the CDR3, 48 bases, with the frame set at the first base. Genomic DNA was extracted from sorted cells for sequencing of the TCRbeta CDR3 region. The immunoSEQ Assay was used to sequence the TCRbeta CDR3 regions. TCRdb limited this immuneACCESS table to in-frame rearrangements with V and J called. A share of clones is missing; checked studies link under half to unresolved V genes, and the rest is unexplained. The sample data list about 53,000 clones, and over 65% of these were observed just once. The ten largest make up about 1.5% of the sample.

Patients with a history of autoimmune disease or receiving systemic immunosuppression were excluded from the trial. Peripheral blood for TCR sequencing was collected from all dose cohorts at baseline, on cycle 4 day 1, and on cycle 7 day 1. Samples were obtained from an open-label, multicenter, first-in-human phase I dose-escalation trial of ivuxolimab. Adults with locally advanced or metastatic melanoma, renal cell carcinoma, hepatocellular carcinoma or head and neck squamous cell carcinoma were enrolled in the trial. Before TCR sequencing, CD4+ T cells and CD8+ T cells from peripheral blood were sorted into separate populations. This sample is drawn from a study of OX40 agonist ivuxolimab in advanced cancers. At the level of the whole study: Ivuxolimab, which targeted the costimulatory receptor OX40 (CD134), was an agonistic, fully human IgG2 monoclonal antibody. Intravenous ivuxolimab was administered to patients every 2 weeks at six dose levels: 0.01, 0.1, 0.3, 1.5, 3 and 10 mg/kg. Of the approximately 53 patients in dose escalation, around 20 had hepatocellular carcinoma, some 15 had melanoma, 9 had renal cell carcinoma and 9 had head and neck cancer. In the dose-escalation cohort, 82.7% of patients were male, and the mean age was approximately 55 years, with a range of 23 to 79. Patients were allowed to have had prior anti-PD-1, anti-PD-L1 or anti-CTLA-4 therapy, and 30% to 40% of the dose-escalation patients had been treated with checkpoint inhibitors. Three dose-escalation patients achieved partial responses, one with hepatocellular carcinoma and two with cutaneous melanoma. The purpose of peripheral TCRbeta sequencing was to test whether ivuxolimab changed TCR sequence diversity and led to clonal T-cell expansion. The monotherapy dose-escalation portion (N of about 57 patients) of the phase I ivuxolimab trial is reported in the paper. What the study reported, not specific to this receptor: After ivuxolimab, expanded clones were on average more numerous among CD8+ T cells than among CD4+ T cells. Low levels of normalized T-cell clonal expansion were also shown by some nonresponding patients. In partial responders in the 0.1-3.0 mg/kg groups, normalized peripheral clonal expansion was found to be among the lowest, especially among CD8+ T cells. The antigen specificity of the peripheral T cells that underwent clonal expansion was not determined. At doses of 0.1 to 3.0 mg/kg, clonal expansion of both CD4+ and CD8+ blood T cells was observed from baseline to week 6.

The sequences come from CD4+ or CD8+ T cells sorted from blood, collected in a trial of the OX40 agonist ivuxolimab. The chain is assembled from TRBV15 and TRBJ2-7; 10 of the junction bases match TRBD2. This receptor was taken from an adult with an advanced solid tumor such as melanoma, head and neck, liver or kidney cancer. The nucleotide sequence is TGTGCCACCAGCGCCCTGCTGAGCGGGAGGGCCTACGAGCAGTACTTC. The translation is CATSALLSGRAYEQYF.